The 10 T cell receptor beta chains below were found in one sample sequenced in a study of blood T cell repertoires in COVID-19 (dated by TCRdb to about 2020). The library was prepared using the immunoSEQ multiplex PCR assay. In TCRdb, the immuneACCESS table is reduced to in-frame sequences with V and J assigned. These tables do not hold every clone; where another copy was compared, an unresolved V gene accounts for under half, and the others remain unexplained. This sample comprises some 130,000 clones, roughly 90% of them detected only once. The ten most abundant clones make up about 4.5% of the sample. Sequencing input: peripheral blood. The receptors were gathered from a man in his 60s with COVID-19, enrolled during active disease.

The rearrangement links TRBV7-2 to TRBJ1-5; perhaps TRBD1 as D (5 bases). The germline V and J ends were trimmed by 3 bases and 6 bases, with 18 bases remaining between them. Germline V CDR1 and CDR2: SGHTA, FQGNSA. The CDR3 is 16 residues long. The CDR3 loop is CASSLMSGIPLQPQHF. The CDR3 bases are TGTGCCAGCAGCTTGATGTCAGGGATCCCCCTTCAGCCCCAGCATTTT. Supplemented by reference TRBV7-2 and TRBJ1-5, the full variable domain reads GAGVSQSPSNKVTEKGKDVELRCDPISGHTALYWYRQSLGQGLEFLIYFQGNSAPDKSGLPSDRFSAERTGGSVSTLTIQRTQQEDSAVYLCASSLMSGIPLQPQHFGDGTRLSIL.

The rearrangement joins TRBV4-1 to TRBJ1-2, with a tentative D call TRBD1 (6 bases). CDR3 length: 16 amino acids. V dropped 1 base and J dropped 2 bases, with 14 bases sitting between them. In germline, CDR1 is MGHRA, CDR2 YSYEKL. The CDR3: CASSQVTGRGNYGYTF. CDR3 nucleotides: TGCGCCAGCAGCCAAGTAACCGGCAGGGGCAACTATGGCTACACCTTC.

This clone was seen only once. The chain combines TRBV5-1 with TRBJ1-4; unclear D gene. This CDR3 comprises 20 residues. Trimming took 0 bases from V and 2 from J, leaving 23 bases between them. CDR1 is SGHRS, CDR2 YFSETQ, per germline. As DNA, the CDR3 is TGCGCCAGCAGCTTGGGTTTCAGGCGCCAACTGGCCGAGACTAATGAAAAACTGTTTTTT. This translates into CASSLGFRRQLAETNEKLFF.

The V gene is TRBV7-3, the J gene TRBJ1-1; no clear D gene. V was cut by 2 bases and J by 4 bases, with 8 bases left in between. Germline assignment: CDR1 SGHTA and CDR2 FQGTGA. The CDR3 runs 13 residues. The CDR3 protein is CASSLGGGTEAFF. DNA of the CDR3: TGTGCCAGCAGCTTAGGAGGAGGCACTGAAGCTTTCTTT.

The V and J genes are TRBV14 and TRBJ2-5; TRBD2 might be the D (6 bases). V was cut by 4 bases and J by 8 bases, with 17 bases left in between. In germline, CDR1 is SGHDN, CDR2 FVKESK. The CDR3 has 14 amino acids. The CDR3 DNA reads as TGTGCCAGCAGCCCAACGGGACTGACTGTTACCCAGTACTTC. Translation: CASSPTGLTVTQYF.

The rearrangement joins TRBV9 to TRBJ1-3; D is unclear. The CDR3 runs 16 residues. Germline V gene data show CDR1 as SGDLS and CDR2 as YYNGEE. V gave up 0 bases and J gave up 0 bases, with 10 bases separating them. The CDR3 DNA follows: TGTGCCAGCAGCGTAGATCCAGGAAGCTCTGGAAACACCATATATTTT. Protein: CASSVDPGSSGNTIYF.

The chain employs TRBV6-2 or TRBV6-3 and TRBJ2-6, with 8 nucleotides matching TRBD1. Germline V lookup: CDR1 MNHEY, CDR2 SVGEGT. The length of the CDR3 is 17 residues. V dropped 6 bases and J dropped 1; count of bases not matched to a gene: 8. Written as DNA, the CDR3 is TGTGCCAGCAGCGGAGGACAGGGACGGTCTGGGGCCAACGTCCTGACTTTC. Amino acids: CASSGGQGRSGANVLTF.

The chain links TRBV9 to TRBJ1-3, with D maybe TRBD1 (6 bases). V was trimmed by 4 bases and J by 4 bases, leaving 12 bases between them. Per germline, CDR1 SGDLS and CDR2 YYNGEE. The CDR3 is made up of 14 amino acids. The CDR3 sequence is CASSTQGYGNTIYF. In DNA, the CDR3 is TGTGCCAGCAGCACCCAGGGGTACGGAAACACCATATATTTT.

The gene calls are TRBV19 and TRBJ2-7; the D is unclear. CDR3 length: 12 residues. Trimming left V 4 bases short and J 3 bases short, with 7 bases between. CDR1 is LNHDA and CDR2 is SQIVND in the germline V gene (reference sequence). The CDR3, as DNA: TGTGCCAGTAGTACCCTTTTCTACGAGCAGTACTTC. It translates to CASSTLFYEQYF.

The chain joins TRBV7-9 to TRBJ2-7; TRBD2 might be the D (7 bases). The germline V and J ends were trimmed by 3 bases and 4 bases, with 16 bases remaining between them. The CDR3 extends over 15 amino acids. Germline CDR1 is SEHNR and CDR2 is FQNEAQ (reference sequence). The chain's CDR3 is CASSFWGGSGYEQYF. The CDR3 DNA is TGTGCCAGCAGCTTTTGGGGGGGCAGCGGGTACGAGCAGTACTTC.